These 25 T cell receptor beta chains were sequenced from one sample in a study of blood T cell repertoires in COVID-19. TCRdb's table, derived via immunoSEQ multiplex PCR, lists solely in-frame clones and lacks some. The sample comprises a few hundred thousand clones, approximately 84% of which are singletons, and roughly 8.6% rests with the top ten. The sample was peripheral blood. These receptors were collected from a human donor in a cohort sampled during active COVID-19.

This chain joins TRBV6-5 and TRBJ2-1; 9 bases are shared with TRBD2. With 5 bases clipped from V and 3 bases from J, the junction kept 5 bases outside the gene matches. The CDR3 extends over 15 amino acids. CDR1 is MNHEY, CDR2 SVGAGI, per germline. The DNA for the CDR3 is TGTGCCAGCAGTATTTTTAGCGGGAGCTACAATGAGCAGTTCTTC. It translates to CASSIFSGSYNEQFF.

This chain joins TRBV4-1 and TRBJ1-4, with 7 bases matching TRBD1. Trimming took 0 bases from V and 4 from J; bases not matched to a gene: 5. The CDR3 covers 16 residues. Germline assignment: CDR1 MGHRA and CDR2 YSYEKL. The CDR3 reads CASSQEGGQNNEKLFF. The CDR3 DNA sequence: TGCGCCAGCAGCCAAGAGGGGGGACAGAATAATGAAAAACTGTTTTTT.

In regard to this clone: An end of the junction does not agree with germline; a read error may underlie this. V gene TRBV5-4 combines with J gene TRBJ1-2; tentatively, D is TRBD1 (5 bases). The CDR3 totals 13 residues. Germline values: CDR1 SGHNT, CDR2 YYREEE (reference sequence). The CDR3 loop is CASTLRGSDGYTF. In DNA form, the CDR3 reads TGTGCCAGCACCTTGCGGGGGAGTGACGGCTACACCTTC.

The chain employs TRBV7-9 and TRBJ1-4, with D uncertain. Per germline, CDR1 SEHNR and CDR2 FQNEAQ (reference sequence). This CDR3 contains 13 residues. Between the trimmed V and J ends, which lost 5 bases and 7 bases, there was a span of 11 bases. DNA of the CDR3: TGTGCCAGCAGCCGGGTTCTGGGTGAAAAACTGTTTTTT. Its protein is CASSRVLGEKLFF.

This clone was observed a handful of times. This chain connects TRBV27 to TRBJ2-7; 11 bases are a match to TRBD2. J gave up 0 bases and V 3 bases, and 1 base lay outside the gene matches. This CDR3 spans 15 amino acids. Germline V gene sequence: CDR1 MNHEY, CDR2 SMNVEV (reference sequence). The chain's CDR3 is CASSFTSGSSYEQYF. The DNA for the CDR3 is TGTGCCAGCAGTTTCACTAGCGGGAGCTCCTACGAGCAGTACTTC.

In its sample, this clone was seen a few times. The gene calls are TRBV6-4 and TRBJ2-1, with a tentative D call TRBD2 (6 bases). Germline V CDR1 and CDR2: MRHNA, SNTAGT. Trimming stripped 7 bases from V and 15 bases from J, with 25 bases between. The CDR3 totals 14 residues. In DNA form, the CDR3 reads TGTGCCAGCACCGAGGGAGGTCCCCCCTGGTCCCGGTTCTTC. It yields the protein CASTEGGPPWSRFF.

This sequence joins TRBV6-6 and TRBJ2-7, with 9 bases aligning to TRBD1. Germline CDR1 is MNHNY and CDR2 is SVGAGI (reference sequence). This CDR3 has 17 residues. V was pared by 5 bases and J by 1 base, with 12 bases of the junction left unmatched. CDR3 loop: CASSHTGGVSNSYEQYF. Written as DNA, the CDR3 is TGTGCCAGCAGTCATACAGGGGGCGTCTCGAATTCCTACGAGCAGTACTTC.

In the case of this clone: In the same sample, other DNA sequences code for this CDR3. The chain carries TRBV9 and TRBJ2-5, with 7 bases lining up with TRBD1. The V and J ends lost 2 bases and 5 bases, in that order; junction bases with no gene match: 6. The CDR3 is 14 residues long. CDR1 and CDR2 (germline): SGDLS, YYNGEE. The CDR3 here is CASSVSGGRETQYF. The CDR3 nucleotides read TGTGCCAGCAGCGTTTCAGGGGGTAGGGAGACCCAGTACTTC.

This sequence joins TRBV5-1 and TRBJ1-3, with 8 bases lining up with TRBD1. Germline CDR1 SGHRS, CDR2 YFSETQ. The J segment lost 0 bases and the V segment lost 5 bases, leaving 7 bases of the junction unmatched. The CDR3 extends over 16 amino acids. The CDR3 spells CASSPTGGHSGNTIYF. Here the CDR3 DNA reads TGCGCCAGCAGTCCCACAGGGGGGCACTCTGGAAACACCATATATTTT.

The rearrangement joins TRBV19 to TRBJ1-5; 7 bases are shared with TRBD1. From germline, CDR1 is LNHDA and CDR2 SQIVND (reference sequence). The CDR3 covers 14 residues. V lost 6 bases and J lost 4; bases outside the gene matches: 6. CDR3 sequence reads: CASRRGDRNQPQHF. In DNA, the CDR3 is TGTGCCAGTAGGAGGGGGGACAGAAATCAGCCCCAGCATTTT.

This sequence joins TRBV7-3 and TRBJ2-1; no firm D call. Looked up from germline, CDR1 is SGHTA and CDR2 is FQGTGA. CDR3 length equals 15 residues. V was pared by 4 bases and J by 0 bases, with 10 bases between. CDR3 DNA sequence: TGTGCCAGCAGCTCCACTTATAGCTCCTACAATGAGCAGTTCTTC. Its protein is CASSSTYSSYNEQFF. The full variable domain, in which reference TRBV7-3 and TRBJ2-1 provide the parts outside the CDR3, is GAGVSQTPSNKVTEKGKYVELRCDPISGHTALYWYRQSLGQGPEFLIYFQGTGAADDSGLPNDRFFAVRPEGSVSTLKIQRTERGDSAVYLCASSSTYSSYNEQFFGPGTRLTVL.

The chain joins TRBV6-6 to TRBJ2-3, with 8 bases fitting TRBD2. CDR1 is MNHNY, CDR2 SVGAGI, per germline (reference sequence). J lost 3 bases, V lost 0 bases, and 5 bases had no gene match. CDR3 size: 16 residues. CDR3 region: CASSYSALAATDTQYF. CDR3 coding DNA: TGTGCCAGCAGTTACTCTGCACTAGCGGCAACAGATACGCAGTATTTT.

This clone has more than one count but fewer than ten. This sequence joins TRBV6-4 and TRBJ2-3; 7 bases align to TRBD2. The germline gives CDR1 MRHNA, CDR2 SNTAGT. The V gene end was trimmed by 8 bases and the J gene end by 4 bases; junction bases not matched to a gene: 9. The CDR3 length is 14 residues. CDR3 protein: CASSLEGGADTQYF. The CDR3 DNA follows: TGTGCCAGCTCTTTGGAGGGAGGGGCAGATACGCAGTATTTT.

The CDR3 DNA sequence: TGTGCCAGCAGCTTTCGGACAGGGAGAGGAGATGGCTACACCTTC. This sequence encodes CASSFRTGRGDGYTF. The chain recombines TRBV5-4 with TRBJ1-2; TRBD1 matches 8 bases. V dropped 2 bases and J dropped 6; count of bases not matched to a gene: 9. This CDR3 contains 15 residues. From germline, CDR1 is SGHNT and CDR2 YYREEE (reference sequence).

The rearrangement uses TRBV21-1 and TRBJ1-4. TRBV21-1 is termed a pseudogene. The CDR3 contains 17 residues. The CDR3 DNA follows: TGTGCCAGCAGCAATTTAGGAGATCAAACGGCTAATGAAAAACTGTTTTTT. Translating it yields CASSNLGDQTANEKLFF.

The chain uses TRBV23-1 and TRBJ2-1; 8 nucleotides align to TRBD2. TRBV23-1 is annotated as an ORF whose role is uncertain. The CDR3 totals 20 residues. V lost 0 bases to trimming and J lost 8 bases; unmatched junction nucleotides: 21. The CDR3 here is CASSQSRTPDRGGRFDEQFF. The CDR3 nucleotides read TGCGCCAGCAGTCAATCGCGGACACCGGATCGGGGCGGGAGGTTCGATGAGCAGTTCTTC.

The chain has TRBV5-5 and TRBJ2-1; weak D call: TRBD1 (5 bases). From germline, CDR1 is SGHKS and CDR2 YYEKEE (reference sequence). The CDR3 has 14 amino acids. Trimming cost V 3 bases and J 0 bases, with 7 bases left between them. The CDR3 region is CASSWGLSYNEQFF. DNA for the CDR3: TGTGCCAGCAGCTGGGGCCTCTCCTACAATGAGCAGTTCTTC.

As DNA, the CDR3 is TGTGCCAGCAGCTCCCAAGGGGGGGCAGGACAGCCCCAGCATTTT. Protein sequence: CASSSQGGAGQPQHF. The V and J genes are TRBV7-2 and TRBJ1-5, with D perhaps matching TRBD1 (6 bases). V dropped 4 bases and J dropped 7 bases, with 17 bases sitting between them. This CDR3 spans 15 amino acids. Germline loops: CDR1 SGHTA, CDR2 FQGNSA.

The chain uses TRBV28 and TRBJ1-1, with D possibly being TRBD1 (5 bases). The CDR3 loop spans 14 amino acids. Trimming took off 6 bases at V and 2 bases at J, with 13 bases between the two ends. Germline V lookup: CDR1 MDHEN, CDR2 SYDVKM. Here the CDR3 reads CASSPPGINTEAFF. The CDR3 DNA reads TGTGCCAGCAGCCCTCCAGGGATTAACACTGAAGCTTTCTTT.

The chain joins TRBV7-8 to TRBJ2-7; no firm D call. V lost 0 bases to trimming and J lost 0 bases, with 15 bases between them. CDR1 SGHVS and CDR2 FQNEAQ come from the germline V gene. The length of the CDR3 is 17 residues. The CDR3 DNA sequence: TGTGCCAGCAGCTTAGCGCTCTCCCAGGCTAACTCCTACGAGCAGTACTTC. Protein sequence: CASSLALSQANSYEQYF.

The table lists this clone with a count of one. The chain links TRBV7-2 to TRBJ2-3; unclear D gene. There are 11 residues in the CDR3. V lost 1 base and J 15 bases, leaving 11 bases between the germline ends. CDR1 and CDR2 from the germline V gene are SGHTA and FQGNSA. The CDR3 sequence: CASSLDLLFYF. Here the CDR3 DNA reads TGTGCCAGCAGCTTAGATTTACTCTTCTATTTT. The complete variable domain, with remaining parts taken from reference TRBV7-2 and TRBJ2-3, reads GAGVSQSPSNKVTEKGKDVELRCDPISGHTALYWYRQSLGQGLEFLIYFQGNSAPDKSGLPSDRFSAERTGGSVSTLTIQRTQQEDSAVYLCASSLDLLFYFGPGTRLTVL.

The genes are TRBV6-5 and TRBJ2-3, with D perhaps matching TRBD1 (5 bases). The V end lost 9 bases, the J end lost 6 bases, and 16 bases lay between the germline ends. Per the germline V gene, CDR1 is MNHEY and CDR2 is SVGAGI. This CDR3 contains 13 residues. CDR3 in amino acids: CASSKTVPDTQYF. For the CDR3, the DNA is TGTGCCAGTTCGAAGACAGTCCCCGATACGCAGTATTTT.

This clone was detected only a few times. The chain couples TRBV19 to TRBJ1-5; 7 nucleotides agree with TRBD1. Trimming cost V 8 bases and J 8 bases; bases outside gene matches: 6. The germline gives CDR1 LNHDA, CDR2 SQIVND (reference sequence). The CDR3 loop spans 12 amino acids. DNA for the CDR3: TGTGCCAGTGCCGGACAGGCGGAGCCCCAGCATTTT. Amino acid sequence: CASAGQAEPQHF.

The J gene is TRBJ1-2, the V gene TRBV10-3; 8 bases map to TRBD1. Per the germline V gene, CDR1 is ENHRY and CDR2 is SYGVKD. The junction had 6 bases not matched to a gene; V was cut back by 7 bases and J by 8 bases. The CDR3 is made up of 12 amino acids. In DNA, the CDR3 is TGTGCCATCAACCCGACAGGGGTCGGCTACACCTTC. This sequence encodes CAINPTGVGYTF.

This chain joins TRBV10-3 and TRBJ2-7; the match to TRBD2 covers 9 bases. CDR1 is ENHRY, CDR2 SYGVKD, per germline. This CDR3 is built from 15 residues. The V segment lost 4 bases and the J segment 5 bases; nucleotides outside the gene matches: 9. CDR3 region: CAISVRREGPHEQYF. DNA for the CDR3: TGTGCCATCAGTGTTCGGCGGGAGGGTCCCCACGAGCAGTACTTC.